The 18 T cell receptor beta chains below were found in one sample sequenced in a study of T cell responses to AZD1222 COVID-19 vaccine. Data came from immunoSEQ multiplex PCR; TCRdb stores just in-frame clones and leaves some out. Of more than 110,000 clones listed, about 90% are singletons. The source was peripheral blood, collected on day 0 of AZD1222 vaccination. All receptors derive from an adult in good health.

The V call is TRBV7-2, the J call TRBJ1-3, with D tentatively TRBD1 (5 bases). V lost 6 bases and J lost 0, with 15 bases in between. Germline CDR1 reads SGHTA; CDR2 reads FQGNSA. This CDR3 has 16 residues. The CDR3 DNA sequence: TGTGCCAGCAGGCCCGCGGGGGGGATCTCTGGAAACACCATATATTTT. This encodes CASRPAGGISGNTIYF.

The V call is TRBV7-9, the J call TRBJ2-7; D is perhaps TRBD1 or TRBD2 (5 bases each). This CDR3 region has 16 residues. Looked up from germline, CDR1 is SEHNR and CDR2 is FQNEAQ (reference sequence). V was trimmed by 6 bases and J by 6 bases, leaving 24 bases between them. This chain's CDR3 is CASRPGGASSRTEQYF. The CDR3 region has the DNA TGTGCCAGCAGGCCTGGTGGGGCTAGCAGCAGAACCGAGCAGTACTTC.

This chain links TRBV4-1 with TRBJ2-1; 10 bases map to TRBD2. Germline values: CDR1 MGHRA, CDR2 YSYEKL. Germline trimming cut 4 bases from V and 7 bases from J; bases unmatched to any gene: 7. CDR3 length equals 15 residues. CDR3 sequence (DNA): TGCGCCAGCAGCCGCTTGGGACTAGCGCTTAATGAGCAGTTCTTC. It encodes CASSRLGLALNEQFF.

The sample holds one count of this clone. The chain carries TRBV7-9 and TRBJ1-2, with 9 bases identical to TRBD1. Germline V lookup: CDR1 SEHNR, CDR2 FQNEAQ (reference sequence). V was clipped by 6 bases and J by 2 bases; unmatched bases: 4. The CDR3 is 14 residues long. The CDR3 DNA is TGTGCCAGCAGTTCCGGGACAGGGAACTATGGCTACACCTTC. Translation: CASSSGTGNYGYTF.

The chain uses TRBV5-4 and TRBJ2-2; D may be TRBD1 or TRBD2 (5 bases each). The CDR3 runs 18 residues. V lost 0 bases to trimming and J lost 1 base, with 16 bases between them. Germline values: CDR1 SGHNT, CDR2 YYREEE (reference sequence). The CDR3 DNA is TGTGCCAGCAGCTTGGGGCCCCCGGGACGGATGAACACCGGGGAGCTGTTTTTT. Translated: CASSLGPPGRMNTGELFF.

The V and J genes are TRBV6-4 and TRBJ2-1, with 10 bases aligning to TRBD2. The CDR3 loop spans 15 amino acids. Germline CDR1 and CDR2: MRHNA and SNTAGT. Germline trimming cut 5 bases from V and 8 bases from J; bases unmatched to any gene: 9. CDR3 DNA: TGTGCCAGCAGTAGTCTAGCGGGAGAATATCATGAGCAGTTCTTC. This encodes CASSSLAGEYHEQFF.

V and J are TRBV21-1 and TRBJ1-1. TRBV21-1 is assigned pseudogene status. This CDR3 region has 17 residues. This CDR3 is CASSPRKKPSRNTEAFF. In DNA, the CDR3 is TGTGCCAGCAGCCCCCGAAAAAAACCATCCCGAAACACTGAAGCTTTCTTT.

The chain recombines TRBV9 with TRBJ1-1; tentatively, D is TRBD1 (5 bases). This CDR3 contains 18 residues. In germline, CDR1 is SGDLS, CDR2 YYNGEE. V was trimmed by 4 bases and J by 0 bases, leaving 22 bases between them. CDR3 region: CASSPTGGSGLLNTEAFF. In nucleotides, the CDR3 is TGTGCCAGCAGCCCCACAGGAGGATCTGGGCTTTTGAACACTGAAGCTTTCTTT.

The V and J genes are TRBV28 and TRBJ1-5, with D tentatively TRBD1 (5 bases). V was cut by 3 bases and J by 0 bases, with 12 bases left in between. Germline V gene data show CDR1 as MDHEN and CDR2 as SYDVKM. The CDR3 is 16 amino acids. The CDR3 sequence: CASSFRGGSSNQPQHF. For the CDR3, the DNA is TGTGCCAGCAGTTTTAGGGGCGGGTCTAGCAATCAGCCCCAGCATTTT.

The chain joins TRBV7-9 to TRBJ2-2; 10 positions match TRBD1. The germline V gene has CDR1 SEHNR and CDR2 FQNEAQ (reference sequence). Losses at the gene ends were 4 bases for V and 3 bases for J; bases not matched to a gene: 8. The CDR3 has 17 residues. DNA of the CDR3: TGTGCCAGCAGCTCGGCCTCCGGGACAGGGGACACCGGGGAGCTGTTTTTT. Translated, it gives CASSSASGTGDTGELFF.

The chain recombines TRBV27 with TRBJ1-5; possible D gene TRBD1, 5 bases. This CDR3 region has 18 residues. CDR1 MNHEY and CDR2 SMNVEV come from the germline V gene (reference sequence). Trimming pared 5 bases from V and 1 base from J, leaving 21 bases between. CDR3 in amino acids: CASSKAVFGAASNQPQHF. Here the CDR3 DNA reads TGTGCCAGCAGTAAAGCGGTATTCGGGGCAGCAAGCAATCAGCCCCAGCATTTT.

The gene calls are TRBV2 and TRBJ2-3; 8 bases line up with TRBD2. The CDR3 is 15 amino acids. V dropped 7 bases and J dropped 0; count of bases not matched to a gene: 6. Germline V gene data show CDR1 as SNHLY and CDR2 as FYNNEI. CDR3 sequence reads: CASTDGRASTDTQYF. CDR3 sequence (DNA): TGTGCCAGCACGGACGGGAGGGCCAGCACAGATACGCAGTATTTT.

The chain uses TRBV29-1 and TRBJ1-5; the D gene is possibly TRBD1 (6 bases). The germline V gene encodes CDR1 SQVTM and CDR2 ANQGSEA. Trimming removed 6 bases at V and 4 bases at J, with 13 bases between. The CDR3 totals 13 residues. CDR3 nucleotides: TGCAGCGTGGCGACAGGTAGGAATCAGCCCCAGCATTTT. Translation gives CSVATGRNQPQHF.

This rearrangement joins TRBV7-9 to TRBJ1-6; 9 nucleotides match TRBD1. The CDR3 length is 15 residues. Germline loops: CDR1 SEHNR, CDR2 FQNEAQ (reference sequence). Trimming took 4 bases from V and 7 from J; bases not matched to a gene: 5. Here the CDR3 reads CASSSSTGGNSPLHF. As DNA, the CDR3 is TGTGCCAGCAGCTCCTCGACAGGGGGAAATTCACCCCTCCACTTT.

The count of this clone is one. V usage is TRBV27 and J usage is TRBJ2-5; possible D gene TRBD1, 6 bases. CDR1 is MNHEY, CDR2 SMNVEV, per germline (reference sequence). V was shortened by 5 bases and J by 4 bases, with 14 bases between the two germline ends. The CDR3 totals 14 residues. The CDR3 DNA is TGTGCCAGCAGTCAGCTGGGCAGGGGAGAGACCCAGTACTTC. Translating it yields CASSQLGRGETQYF.

V usage is TRBV6-1 and J usage is TRBJ2-2; 10 nucleotides align to TRBD2. CDR3 size: 14 residues. J lost 10 bases, V lost 3 bases, and 5 bases had no gene match. CDR1 and CDR2 (germline): MNHNS, SASEGT. The CDR3 is CASSETLAGVELFF. As DNA, the CDR3 is TGTGCCAGCAGTGAGACCCTAGCGGGGGTGGAGCTGTTTTTT.

The rearrangement uses TRBV7-2 and TRBJ2-5; no clear D. The CDR3 is 11 residues long. V lost 4 bases, J lost 4 bases, and 4 bases lay in between. Germline CDR1 and CDR2: SGHTA and FQGNSA. The CDR3 region is CASSSTETQYF. Here the CDR3 DNA reads TGTGCCAGCAGCTCGACAGAGACCCAGTACTTC.

This clone was counted a single time. The chain couples TRBV19 to TRBJ1-4; 9 positions agree with TRBD1. The germline V gene has CDR1 LNHDA and CDR2 SQIVND (reference sequence). Trimming cost V 3 bases and J 8 bases; bases outside gene matches: 7. The CDR3 runs 15 residues. CDR3 amino acids: CASSIADRGGEKLFF. As DNA, the CDR3 is TGTGCCAGTAGTATTGCGGACAGGGGAGGCGAAAAACTGTTTTTT.